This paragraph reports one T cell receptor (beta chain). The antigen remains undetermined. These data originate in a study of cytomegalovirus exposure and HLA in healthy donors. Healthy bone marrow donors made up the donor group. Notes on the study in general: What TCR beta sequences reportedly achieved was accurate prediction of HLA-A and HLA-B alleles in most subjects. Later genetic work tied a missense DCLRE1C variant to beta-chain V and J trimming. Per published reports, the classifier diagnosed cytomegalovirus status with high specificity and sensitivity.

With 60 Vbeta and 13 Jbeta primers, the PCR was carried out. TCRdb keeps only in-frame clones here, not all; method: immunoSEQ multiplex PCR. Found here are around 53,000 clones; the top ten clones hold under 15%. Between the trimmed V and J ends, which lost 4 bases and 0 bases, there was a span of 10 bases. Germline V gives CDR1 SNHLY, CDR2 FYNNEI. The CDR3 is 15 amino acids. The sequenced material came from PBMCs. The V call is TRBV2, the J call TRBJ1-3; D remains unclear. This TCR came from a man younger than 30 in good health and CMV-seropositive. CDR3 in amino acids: CASSGDRSSGNTIYF. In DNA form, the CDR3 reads TGTGCCAGCAGTGGCGACCGGAGCTCTGGAAACACCATATATTTT.